The 24 T cell receptor beta chains presented below share a single source sample, sequenced in a study of cytomegalovirus exposure and HLA in healthy donors. PCR primers comprised 60 Vbeta and 13 Jbeta primers. Produced via immunoSEQ multiplex PCR; TCRdb's table is partial and in-frame only. The profile shows approximately 140,000 clones, 60% to 80% of them singletons. The source material was PBMCs. Every receptor here comes from a woman aged 50 to 60 in good health and CMV-seronegative.

The V gene is TRBV5-5, the J gene TRBJ2-3; TRBD2 might be the D (6 bases). With 4 bases removed from V and 2 bases from J, the gap between germline ends came to 11 bases. The CDR3 has 14 residues. CDR1 and CDR2 from the germline V gene are SGHKS and YYEKEE (reference sequence). For the CDR3, the DNA is TGTGCCAGCAGCCCCGGGACTCTCACAGATACGCAGTATTTT. Encoded protein: CASSPGTLTDTQYF.

The chain is built from TRBV4-3 and TRBJ1-2; a possible D gene is TRBD1 (5 bases). The CDR3 has 15 residues. Per germline, CDR1 LGHNA and CDR2 YSLEER. Trimming removed 1 base at V and 4 bases at J, with 13 bases between. The CDR3 coding sequence is TGCGCCAGCAGCCAAGCCCACGGGGGTAGCTATGGCTACACCTTC. Protein: CASSQAHGGSYGYTF.

The chain couples TRBV5-4 to TRBJ2-1; 7 bases line up with TRBD1. Germline CDR1 and CDR2: SGHNT and YYREEE (reference sequence). The CDR3 has 15 amino acids. The ends lost 1 base at V and 1 base at J; junction bases unmatched: 2. CDR3 coding DNA: TGTGCCAGCAGCTTGCAGGGACAGTCCTACAATGAGCAGTTCTTC. This codes for CASSLQGQSYNEQFF.

This chain uses TRBV6-5 with TRBJ1-5; D ambiguous. CDR1 is MNHEY, CDR2 SVGAGI, per germline. CDR3 length equals 14 residues. V was shortened by 5 bases and J by 6 bases, with 14 bases between the two germline ends. Here the CDR3 DNA reads TGTGCCAGCAGTCGCTGGAAGGAGGGTCAGCCCCAGCATTTT. This codes for CASSRWKEGQPQHF.

This clone has just a few counts. The J gene is TRBJ2-3, the V gene TRBV6-1; D remains unclear. V was pared by 4 bases and J by 2 bases, with 4 bases between. The CDR3 runs to 12 residues. CDR1 and CDR2 from the germline V gene are MNHNS and SASEGT. The CDR3, as DNA: TGTGCCAGCAGTGCCTACACAGATACGCAGTATTTT. It encodes CASSAYTDTQYF.

The rearrangement joins TRBV5-4 to TRBJ2-7, with TRBD1 identical over 10 bases. V lost 4 bases to trimming and J lost 3 bases; unmatched junction nucleotides: 7. Germline V gene data show CDR1 as SGHNT and CDR2 as YYREEE (reference sequence). The CDR3 runs 15 residues. CDR3 residues: CASSQDRGIFYEQYF. The CDR3 DNA is TGTGCCAGCAGCCAGGACAGGGGGATTTTCTACGAGCAGTACTTC.

Here the CDR3 DNA reads TGTGCCAGCAGGAAGGGACAGGGCCCGGGCGAGCAGTACTTC. Amino acid sequence: CASRKGQGPGEQYF. The chain uses TRBV2 and TRBJ2-7; 9 bases are shared with TRBD1. Trimming removed 6 bases from V and 6 bases from J; junction bases left unmatched: 9. The length of the CDR3 is 14 residues. In germline, CDR1 is SNHLY, CDR2 FYNNEI.

The V and J genes are TRBV5-1 and TRBJ1-2; 7 positions match TRBD1. CDR1 and CDR2 from the germline V gene are SGHRS and YFSETQ. J gave up 0 bases and V 7 bases, and 6 bases lay outside the gene matches. The CDR3 contains 14 residues. In nucleotides, the CDR3 is TGCGCCAGCGCTTCAGGGACAGCTAACTATGGCTACACCTTC. Its translation is CASASGTANYGYTF.

The chain couples TRBV10-3 to TRBJ2-3, with D perhaps TRBD2 (5 bases). Trimming left V 0 bases short and J 4 bases short, with 5 bases between. Per the germline V gene, CDR1 is ENHRY and CDR2 is SYGVKD. The CDR3 consists of 13 residues. This chain's CDR3 is CAISESGADTQYF. The CDR3 bases are TGTGCCATCAGTGAGTCCGGGGCAGATACGCAGTATTTT.

Here the CDR3 reads CASRLTGSPLHF. The DNA for the CDR3 is TGTGCCAGCAGATTGACAGGTTCACCCCTCCACTTT. The chain is built from TRBV27 and TRBJ1-6; perhaps TRBD1 as D (6 bases). The V end was cut by 6 bases, the J end by 9 bases, with 9 bases between. The length of the CDR3 is 12 residues. Germline values: CDR1 MNHEY, CDR2 SMNVEV (reference sequence).

The chain combines TRBV5-4 with TRBJ1-2, with 8 bases fitting TRBD1. V shed 3 bases, J shed 2 bases, and the junction held 9 bases outside the gene matches. CDR3 length equals 16 residues. Germline-derived CDR1 and CDR2 are SGHNT and YYREEE (reference sequence). In DNA form, the CDR3 reads TGTGCCAGCAGCTCAGGACAGGGTGGAGGCAACTATGGCTACACCTTC. As protein: CASSSGQGGGNYGYTF.

This sequence joins TRBV10-3 and TRBJ2-3, with TRBD2 identical over 8 bases. The CDR3 runs to 16 residues. V was pared by 10 bases and J by 6 bases, with 18 bases of the junction left unmatched. The germline V gene has CDR1 ENHRY and CDR2 SYGVKD. CDR3 sequence (DNA): TGTGCCACCTCCACCCGGATACTAGCGGATTCGGATACGCAGTATTTT. Protein: CATSTRILADSDTQYF.

This chain joins TRBV19 and TRBJ2-1, with 8 bases aligning to TRBD1. The length of the CDR3 is 16 residues. V shed 6 bases, J shed 8 bases, and the junction held 15 bases outside the gene matches. Germline CDR1 LNHDA, CDR2 SQIVND (reference sequence). The CDR3: CASSLDRDRSTYEQFF. Here the CDR3 DNA reads TGTGCCAGTAGCCTCGATCGGGACAGGTCTACGTATGAGCAGTTCTTC.

This chain links TRBV5-1 with TRBJ2-2; 8 bases are a match to TRBD1. The CDR3 is 18 residues long. CDR1 is SGHRS and CDR2 is YFSETQ in the germline V gene. Trimming removed 4 bases from V and 2 bases from J; junction bases left unmatched: 13. Here the CDR3 DNA reads TGCGCCAGCAGCGGAAGCACATCGGGACAGGTCAACACCGGGGAGCTGTTTTTT. Protein sequence: CASSGSTSGQVNTGELFF.

The chain carries TRBV28 and TRBJ1-5; 7 bases are shared with TRBD1. The germline CDR1 and CDR2 sequences are MDHEN and SYDVKM. The CDR3 has 13 residues. V shed 3 bases and J 6 bases; nucleotides not matched to a gene: 2. The CDR3 DNA follows: TGTGCCAGCAGTTTGGGACAGACTCAGCCCCAGCATTTT. Translating it yields CASSLGQTQPQHF.

The chain joins TRBV28 to TRBJ2-3; weak D call: TRBD2 (5 bases). Trimming took 1 base from V and 2 from J, leaving 13 bases between them. CDR3 size: 16 residues. The germline V gene encodes CDR1 MDHEN and CDR2 SYDVKM. As DNA, the CDR3 is TGTGCCAGCAGTTTATCCTCAACCGGGAACACAGATACGCAGTATTTT. This translates into CASSLSSTGNTDTQYF.

This chain links TRBV5-1 with TRBJ2-1, with 12 bases lining up with TRBD2. V gave up 5 bases and J gave up 4 bases; unmatched junction bases: 4. Germline V CDR1 and CDR2: SGHRS, YFSETQ. CDR3 length: 15 amino acids. The CDR3 reads CASRASGGVYNEQFF. The CDR3 nucleotides are TGCGCCAGCAGAGCTAGCGGGGGGGTATACAATGAGCAGTTCTTC. The complete variable domain, with remaining parts taken from reference TRBV5-1 and TRBJ2-1, reads KAGVTQTPRYLIKTRGQQVTLSCSPISGHRSVSWYQQTPGQGLQFLFEYFSETQRNKGNFPGRFSGRQFSNSRSEMNVSTLELGDSALYLCASRASGGVYNEQFFGPGTRLTVL.

The chain recombines TRBV5-1 with TRBJ2-7; 12 bases are shared with TRBD2. Germline V gene lookup returns CDR1 SGHRS and CDR2 YFSETQ. V lost 3 bases and J lost 4; bases outside the gene matches: 2. CDR3 length equals 14 residues. CDR3 in DNA: TGCGCCAGCAGCTCAGGGACTAGCGGGTACGAGCAGTACTTC. Its translation is CASSSGTSGYEQYF.

Only a few counts were recorded for this clone. The chain combines TRBV7-9 with TRBJ2-7, with D tentatively TRBD2 (5 bases). V dropped 8 bases and J dropped 1 base, with 9 bases sitting between them. Germline V gene data show CDR1 as SEHNR and CDR2 as FQNEAQ (reference sequence). The CDR3 covers 12 residues. CDR3 in amino acids: CASRGGSYEQYF. The DNA for the CDR3 is TGTGCCAGCCGGGGTGGGTCCTACGAGCAGTACTTC.

Notes on this clone: A read error may produce the germline difference seen at one junction end. The chain combines TRBV19 with TRBJ1-1, with D unclear. The germline gives CDR1 LNHDA, CDR2 SQIVND (reference sequence). The CDR3 has 14 residues. CDR3 DNA sequence: TGTGCCAGTAGTTCCCCCGGGGTGAACACTGAAGTTTTCTTT. Its translation is CASSSPGVNTEVFF.

The chain joins TRBV10-1 to TRBJ1-1; D remains unclear. Germline CDR1 WNHNN, CDR2 SYGVQD (reference sequence). V was pared by 6 bases and J by 4 bases, with 15 bases between. CDR3 length: 14 amino acids. The CDR3 spells CASSPLAGGTEAFF. Here the CDR3 DNA reads TGCGCCAGCAGCCCCCTGGCAGGAGGCACTGAAGCTTTCTTT.

The CDR3 loop reads CASSYSTQGVSLAFF. As DNA, the CDR3 is TGTGCCAGCAGTTACTCGACACAGGGGGTATCTTTAGCTTTCTTT. The V call is TRBV6-5, the J call TRBJ1-1, with 8 bases aligning to TRBD1. The CDR3 runs to 15 residues. The germline V gene has CDR1 MNHEY and CDR2 SVGAGI. V trimming: 0 bases; J trimming: 10 bases; junction bases outside the gene matches: 10.

The chain employs TRBV5-1 and TRBJ2-3, with TRBD1 matching 7 bases. The CDR3 sequence is 16 residues long. The germline gives CDR1 SGHRS, CDR2 YFSETQ. V dropped 4 bases and J dropped 3; count of bases not matched to a gene: 11. The CDR3 DNA reads as TGCGCCAGCAGCCCCAAGACAGGGCGTTGGACAGATACGCAGTATTTT. Translating gives CASSPKTGRWTDTQYF.

CDR3 loop: CASSKVPRMLNGEQFF. Written as DNA, the CDR3 is TGTGCCAGCAGCAAAGTTCCTAGGATGCTCAATGGTGAGCAGTTCTTC. The chain carries TRBV7-9 and TRBJ2-1; D not resolved. V was clipped by 5 bases and J by 9 bases, with 23 bases between them. The germline V gene encodes CDR1 SEHNR and CDR2 FQNEAQ (reference sequence). This CDR3 has 16 residues.